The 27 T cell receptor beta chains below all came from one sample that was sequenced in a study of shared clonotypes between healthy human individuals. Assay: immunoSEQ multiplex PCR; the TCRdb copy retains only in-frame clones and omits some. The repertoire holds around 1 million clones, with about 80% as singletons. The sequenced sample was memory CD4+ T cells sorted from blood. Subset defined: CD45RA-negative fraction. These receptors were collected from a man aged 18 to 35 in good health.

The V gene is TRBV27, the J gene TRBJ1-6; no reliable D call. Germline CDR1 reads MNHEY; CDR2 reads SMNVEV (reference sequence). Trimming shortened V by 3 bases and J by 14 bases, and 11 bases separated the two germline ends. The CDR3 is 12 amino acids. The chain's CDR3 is CASSFYNSALHF. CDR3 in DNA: TGTGCCAGCAGTTTTTATAATTCGGCCCTCCACTTT.

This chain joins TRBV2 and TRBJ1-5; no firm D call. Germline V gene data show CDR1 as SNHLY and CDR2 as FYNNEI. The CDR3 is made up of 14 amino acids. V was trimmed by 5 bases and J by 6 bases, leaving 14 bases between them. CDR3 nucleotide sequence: TGTGCCAGCAGTTTAGGGCAGTTCTCTCAGCCCCAGCATTTT. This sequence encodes CASSLGQFSQPQHF.

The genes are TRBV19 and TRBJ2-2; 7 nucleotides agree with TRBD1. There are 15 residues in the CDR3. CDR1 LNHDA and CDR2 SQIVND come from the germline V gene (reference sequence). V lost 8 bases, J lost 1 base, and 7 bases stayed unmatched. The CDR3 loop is CASFRTGLNTGELFF. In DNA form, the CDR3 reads TGTGCCAGTTTCCGGACAGGCCTGAACACCGGGGAGCTGTTTTTT.

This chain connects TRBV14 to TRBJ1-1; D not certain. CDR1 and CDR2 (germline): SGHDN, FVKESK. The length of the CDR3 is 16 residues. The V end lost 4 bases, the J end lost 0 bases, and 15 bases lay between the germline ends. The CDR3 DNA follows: TGTGCCAGCAGCCTCGATCGGTGGCCGATGAACACTGAAGCTTTCTTT. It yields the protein CASSLDRWPMNTEAFF.

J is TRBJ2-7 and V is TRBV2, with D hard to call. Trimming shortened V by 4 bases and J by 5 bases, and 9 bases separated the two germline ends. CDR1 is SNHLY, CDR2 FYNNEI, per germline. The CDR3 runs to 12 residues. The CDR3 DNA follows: TGTGCCAGCAGTGTGGTCACTAACGAGCAGTACTTC. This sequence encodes CASSVVTNEQYF.

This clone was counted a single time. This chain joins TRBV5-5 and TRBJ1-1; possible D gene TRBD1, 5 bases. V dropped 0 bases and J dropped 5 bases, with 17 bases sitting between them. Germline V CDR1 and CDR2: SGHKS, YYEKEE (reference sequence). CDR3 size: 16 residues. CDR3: CASSLGWGPRRTEAFF. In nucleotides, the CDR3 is TGTGCCAGCAGCTTGGGATGGGGCCCTCGAAGGACTGAAGCTTTCTTT.

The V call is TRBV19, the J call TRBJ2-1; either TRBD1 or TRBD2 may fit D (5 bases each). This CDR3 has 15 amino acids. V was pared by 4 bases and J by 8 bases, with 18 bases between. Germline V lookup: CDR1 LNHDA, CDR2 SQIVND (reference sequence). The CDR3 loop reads CASSTIGTLLHEQFF. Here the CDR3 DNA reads TGTGCCAGTAGTACTATCGGGACGCTACTCCATGAGCAGTTCTTC. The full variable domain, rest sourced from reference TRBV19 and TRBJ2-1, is DGGITQSPKYLFRKEGQNVTLSCEQNLNHDAMYWYRQDPGQGLRLIYYSQIVNDFQKGDIAEGYSVSREKKESFPLTVTSAQKNPTAFYLCASSTIGTLLHEQFFGPGTRLTVL.

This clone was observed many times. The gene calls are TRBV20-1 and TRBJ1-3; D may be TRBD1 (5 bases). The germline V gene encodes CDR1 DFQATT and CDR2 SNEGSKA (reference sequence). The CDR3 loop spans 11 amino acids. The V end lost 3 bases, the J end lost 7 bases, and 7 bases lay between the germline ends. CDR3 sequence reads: CSASQGNTIYF. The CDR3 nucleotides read TGCAGTGCTAGTCAGGGTAACACCATATATTTT.

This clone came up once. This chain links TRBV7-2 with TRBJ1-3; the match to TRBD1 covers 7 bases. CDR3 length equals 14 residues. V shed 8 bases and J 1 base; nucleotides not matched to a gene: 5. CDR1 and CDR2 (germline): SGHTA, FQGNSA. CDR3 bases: TGTGCCAGCGATAGGGGGCTATCTGGAAACACCATATATTTT. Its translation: CASDRGLSGNTIYF. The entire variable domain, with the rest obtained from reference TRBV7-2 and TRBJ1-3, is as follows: GAGVSQSPSNKVTEKGKDVELRCDPISGHTALYWYRQSLGQGLEFLIYFQGNSAPDKSGLPSDRFSAERTGGSVSTLTIQRTQQEDSAVYLCASDRGLSGNTIYFGEGSWLTVV.

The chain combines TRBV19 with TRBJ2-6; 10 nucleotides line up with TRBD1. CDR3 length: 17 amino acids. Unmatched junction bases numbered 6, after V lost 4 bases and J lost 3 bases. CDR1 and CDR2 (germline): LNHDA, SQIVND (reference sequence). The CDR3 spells CASSNRDRGGGANVLTF. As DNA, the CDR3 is TGTGCCAGTAGTAACCGGGACAGGGGAGGTGGGGCCAACGTCCTGACTTTC.

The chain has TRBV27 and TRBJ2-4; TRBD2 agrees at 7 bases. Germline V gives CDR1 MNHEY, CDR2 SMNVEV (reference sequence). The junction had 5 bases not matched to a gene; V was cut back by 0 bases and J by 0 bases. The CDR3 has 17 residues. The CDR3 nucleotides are TGTGCCAGCAGTTTATCCTACGCGGGGGAAGCCAAAAACATTCAGTACTTC. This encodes CASSLSYAGEAKNIQYF.

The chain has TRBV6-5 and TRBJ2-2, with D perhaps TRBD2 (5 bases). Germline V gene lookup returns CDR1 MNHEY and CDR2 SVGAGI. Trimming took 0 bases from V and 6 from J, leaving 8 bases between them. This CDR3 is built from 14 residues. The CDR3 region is CASSYSGISGELFF. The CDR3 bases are TGTGCCAGCAGTTACTCCGGGATCTCCGGGGAGCTGTTTTTT.

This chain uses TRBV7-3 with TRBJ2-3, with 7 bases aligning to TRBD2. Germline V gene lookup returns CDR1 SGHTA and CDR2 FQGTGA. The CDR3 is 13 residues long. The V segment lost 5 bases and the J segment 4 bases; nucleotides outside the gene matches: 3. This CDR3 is CASSGAGPDTQYF. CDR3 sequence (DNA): TGTGCCAGCAGCGGAGCGGGGCCAGATACGCAGTATTTT.

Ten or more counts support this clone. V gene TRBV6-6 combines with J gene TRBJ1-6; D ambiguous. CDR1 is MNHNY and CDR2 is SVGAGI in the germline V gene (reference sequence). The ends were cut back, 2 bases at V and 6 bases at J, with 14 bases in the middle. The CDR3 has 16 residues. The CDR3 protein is CASSYIISGSNSPLHF. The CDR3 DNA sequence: TGTGCCAGCAGTTACATAATAAGTGGATCTAATTCACCCCTCCACTTT.

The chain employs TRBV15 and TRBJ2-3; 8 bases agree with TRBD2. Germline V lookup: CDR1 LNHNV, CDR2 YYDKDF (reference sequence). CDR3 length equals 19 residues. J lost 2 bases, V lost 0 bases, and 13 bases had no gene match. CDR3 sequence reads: CATSRDFRLSGSPTDTQYF. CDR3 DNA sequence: TGTGCCACCAGCAGAGATTTCCGATTGAGCGGGAGCCCCACAGATACGCAGTATTTT.

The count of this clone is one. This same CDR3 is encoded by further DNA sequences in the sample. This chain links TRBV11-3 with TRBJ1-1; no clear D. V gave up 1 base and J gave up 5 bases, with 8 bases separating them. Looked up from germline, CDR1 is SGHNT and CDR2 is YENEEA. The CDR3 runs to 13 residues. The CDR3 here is CASSLVSGTEAFF. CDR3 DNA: TGTGCCAGCAGCTTAGTGTCCGGGACTGAAGCTTTCTTT.

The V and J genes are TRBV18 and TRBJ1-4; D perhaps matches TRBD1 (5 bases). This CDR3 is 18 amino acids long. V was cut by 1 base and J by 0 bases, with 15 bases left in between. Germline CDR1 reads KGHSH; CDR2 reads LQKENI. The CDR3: CASSPRVLTEATNEKLFF. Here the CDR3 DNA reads TGTGCCAGCTCACCACGAGTTTTGACAGAGGCAACTAATGAAAAACTGTTTTTT.

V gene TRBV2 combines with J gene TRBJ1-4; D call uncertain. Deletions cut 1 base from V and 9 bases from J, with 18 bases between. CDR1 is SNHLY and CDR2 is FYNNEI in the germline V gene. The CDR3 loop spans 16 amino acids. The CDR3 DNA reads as TGTGCCAGCAGTGAAGAAATGCAGCCATCTATGAAAAAACTGTTTTTT. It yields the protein CASSEEMQPSMKKLFF.

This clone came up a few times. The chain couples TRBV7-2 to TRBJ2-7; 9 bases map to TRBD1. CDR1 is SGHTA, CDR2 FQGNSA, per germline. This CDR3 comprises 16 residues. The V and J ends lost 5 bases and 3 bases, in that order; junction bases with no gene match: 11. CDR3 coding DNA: TGTGCCAGCAGCCTGTTATCCGGGACAGGGATCTACGAGCAGTACTTC. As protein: CASSLLSGTGIYEQYF.

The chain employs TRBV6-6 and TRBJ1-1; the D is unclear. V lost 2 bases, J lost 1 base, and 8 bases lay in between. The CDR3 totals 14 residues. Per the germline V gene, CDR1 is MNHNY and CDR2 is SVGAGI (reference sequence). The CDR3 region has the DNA TGTGCCAGCAGTTACACGGTACCGAACACTGAAGCTTTCTTT. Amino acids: CASSYTVPNTEAFF.

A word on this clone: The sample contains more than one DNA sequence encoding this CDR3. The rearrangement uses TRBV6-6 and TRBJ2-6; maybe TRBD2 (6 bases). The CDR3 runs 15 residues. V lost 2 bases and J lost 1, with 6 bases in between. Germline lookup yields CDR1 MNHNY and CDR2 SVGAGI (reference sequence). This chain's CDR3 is CASSYGGSGANVLTF. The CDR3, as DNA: TGTGCCAGCAGTTACGGGGGGTCTGGGGCCAACGTCCTGACTTTC.

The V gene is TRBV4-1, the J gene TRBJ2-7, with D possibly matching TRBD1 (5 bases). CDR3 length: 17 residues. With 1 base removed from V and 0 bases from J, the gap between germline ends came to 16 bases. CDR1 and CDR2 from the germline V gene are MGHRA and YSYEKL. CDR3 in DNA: TGCGCCAGCAGCCAAGTAGGCAGGGCCCCAACCTCCTACGAGCAGTACTTC. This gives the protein CASSQVGRAPTSYEQYF.

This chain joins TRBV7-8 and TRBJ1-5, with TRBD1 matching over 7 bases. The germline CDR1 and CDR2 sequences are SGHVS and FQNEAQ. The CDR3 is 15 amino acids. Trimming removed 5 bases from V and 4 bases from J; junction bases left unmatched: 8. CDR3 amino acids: CASSERPTGNQPQHF. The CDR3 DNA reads TGTGCCAGCAGCGAAAGGCCGACAGGGAATCAGCCCCAGCATTTT. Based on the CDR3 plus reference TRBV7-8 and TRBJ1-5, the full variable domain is GAGVSQSPRYKVAKRGQDVALRCDPISGHVSLFWYQQALGQGPEFLTYFQNEAQLDKSGLPSDRFFAERPEGSVSTLKIQRTQQEDSAVYLCASSERPTGNQPQHFGDGTRLSIL.

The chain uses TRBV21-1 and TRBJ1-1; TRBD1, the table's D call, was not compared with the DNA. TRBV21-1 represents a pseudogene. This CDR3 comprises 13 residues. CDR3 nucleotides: TGTGCCAGCAGCAAAGGGCAGAACACTGAAGCTTTCTTT. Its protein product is CASSKGQNTEAFF.

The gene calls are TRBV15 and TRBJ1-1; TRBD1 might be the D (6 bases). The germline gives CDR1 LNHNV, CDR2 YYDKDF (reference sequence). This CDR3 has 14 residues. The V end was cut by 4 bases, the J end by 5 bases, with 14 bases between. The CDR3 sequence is CATSNDRRGTEAFF. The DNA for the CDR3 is TGTGCCACCAGCAATGACAGGCGGGGGACTGAAGCTTTCTTT.

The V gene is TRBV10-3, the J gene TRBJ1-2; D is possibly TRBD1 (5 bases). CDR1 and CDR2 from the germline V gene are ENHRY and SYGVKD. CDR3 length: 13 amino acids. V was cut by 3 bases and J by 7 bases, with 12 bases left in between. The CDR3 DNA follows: TGTGCCATCAGTGAAGAGGGACGCTCTGGCTACACCTTC. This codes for CAISEEGRSGYTF.

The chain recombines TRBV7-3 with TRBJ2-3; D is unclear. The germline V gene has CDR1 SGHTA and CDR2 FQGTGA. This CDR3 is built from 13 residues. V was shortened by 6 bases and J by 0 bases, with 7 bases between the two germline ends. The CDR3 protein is CASRSGSTDTQYF. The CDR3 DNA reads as TGTGCCAGCAGGTCAGGTAGCACAGATACGCAGTATTTT.